Sequencing of this T cell receptor beta chain was carried out in a study of cytomegalovirus exposure and HLA in healthy donors. Looking at the study overall: As released early, the data held about 85 million unique TCRs from HLA-typed donors.

CDR1 and CDR2 (germline): SGHNT, YYREEE (reference sequence). Trimming shortened V by 1 base and J by 2 bases, and 7 bases separated the two germline ends. The CDR3 has 14 amino acids. On this clone: Its target is unknown.

The donors were healthy bone marrow donors. Study-level findings and limits: Among TCR beta chains of equal frequency, HLA-associated ones were more clonally expanded in a later analysis. Among TCR beta chains, those listed as cytomegalovirus-associated numbered approximately 150.

60 Vbeta and 13 Jbeta primers were used in PCR. Assay used: immunoSEQ multiplex PCR; TCRdb lists only in-frame clones, some missing. The table records more than 65,000 clones, roughly 79% of them present only once. The genes are TRBV5-4 and TRBJ1-5, with D perhaps matching TRBD1 (6 bases). Sequencing used PBMCs. This receptor was identified in a female donor in good health and CMV-seronegative. The chain's CDR3 is CASSLSGGNQPQHF. For the CDR3, the DNA is TGTGCCAGCAGCTTGTCAGGGGGCAATCAGCCCCAGCATTTT.